This TCR beta chain was obtained from a study of vaccination effects on CD4 cells after COVID-19. Concerning this clone itself: No antigen is known for it.

Using viral peptide pools, the ViraFEST assay grew out antigen-specific CD4+ T cells prior to sequencing. After roughly eleven days in culture, the CD4+ T cells were isolated. The person's infection with SARS-CoV-2, confirmed by PCR, took place between March and December 2020. Germline V lookup: CDR1 LNHDA, CDR2 SQIVND (reference sequence). The CDR3 is made up of 14 amino acids. Between the trimmed V and J ends, which lost 8 bases and 1 base, there was a span of 14 bases. Sequencing was performed with immunoSEQ multiplex PCR; in TCRdb, only in-frame clones are kept and a portion is missing. The profile shows 63,000 or so clones, about 69% of them singletons.

The V call is TRBV19, the J call TRBJ1-2; D call uncertain. Sequences were derived from CD4+ T cells from PBMCs cultured with HIV peptides, sampled before COVID-19 vaccination. Documented subset: HIV-1 Nef peptide pool negative control/reference culture. The sequence was obtained from a human donor who had a prior SARS-CoV-2 infection. This CDR3 is CASVERSLNYGYTF. The CDR3 region has the DNA TGTGCCAGTGTCGAACGAAGTCTTAACTATGGCTACACCTTC. The full variable domain, with the rest looked up from reference TRBV19 and TRBJ1-2, is DGGITQSPKYLFRKEGQNVTLSCEQNLNHDAMYWYRQDPGQGLRLIYYSQIVNDFQKGDIAEGYSVSREKKESFPLTVTSAQKNPTAFYLCASVERSLNYGYTFGSGTRLTVV.